One sample yielded the 10 T cell receptor beta chains listed below, sequenced in a study of neurological immune-mediated disorders. MiXCR, applied by TCRdb to the 5' RACE reads, yields one record per CDR3 protein. The repertoire includes tens of thousands of distinct CDR3 sequences, under 4% of them detected once, and about 8.3% sits in the top ten. Described time point: longitudinal time-point 1 (baseline). The sample comprised PBMCs. These receptors were taken from an older woman with multiple sclerosis.

This clonotype was counted at least ten times. The chain combines TRBV15 with TRBJ1-4; 7 bases match TRBD1. The junction had 14 bases not matched to a gene; V was cut back by 5 bases and J by 8 bases. CDR1 and CDR2 (germline): LNHNV, YYDKDF (reference sequence). The length of the CDR3 is 16 residues. The CDR3 DNA reads TGTGCCACCAGCCTCTATGGAGGGGGCGAACGGGAAAAACTGTTTTTT. This gives the protein CATSLYGGGEREKLFF.

This clonotype appeared many times. This chain connects TRBV20-1 to TRBJ2-5; TRBD2 agrees at 13 bases. The trim removed 5 bases at V and 4 bases at J, leaving 10 bases unmatched. The germline gives CDR1 DFQATT, CDR2 SNEGSKA (reference sequence). The CDR3 length is 16 residues. The CDR3 loop reads CSAGLLAGGPGETQYF. DNA of the CDR3: TGCAGTGCTGGCCTACTAGCGGGGGGGCCGGGAGAGACCCAGTACTTC.

This clonotype was seen at least ten times. The chain employs TRBV12-3 or TRBV12-4 and TRBJ1-5; D gene ambiguous. V was clipped by 3 bases and J by 0 bases, with 9 bases between them. The length of the CDR3 is 15 residues. CDR3 DNA sequence: TGTGCCAGCAGTTTCGCTTGGGGTAGCAATCAGCCCCAGCATTTT. Protein sequence: CASSFAWGSNQPQHF.

This clonotype occurred many times. This chain joins TRBV20-1 and TRBJ1-2; the D is unclear. The CDR3 extends over 14 amino acids. Trimming took off 6 bases at V and 4 bases at J, with 18 bases between the two ends. Germline CDR1 DFQATT, CDR2 SNEGSKA (reference sequence). This chain's CDR3 is CSATTTDTFYGYTF. The DNA of the CDR3 is TGCAGTGCAACGACGACCGACACGTTCTATGGCTACACCTTC.

This clonotype was found many times. The gene calls are TRBV7-9 and TRBJ2-2, with D possibly TRBD2 on 6 matching bases. Trimming removed 4 bases from V and 4 bases from J, with 10 bases in between. CDR1 SEHNR and CDR2 FQNEAQ come from the germline V gene (reference sequence). The CDR3 sequence is 14 residues long. For the CDR3, the DNA is TGTGCCAGCAGCTGGGGGACTTCCACCGGGGAGCTGTTTTTT. Residues: CASSWGTSTGELFF.

This clonotype was recorded at least ten times. This rearrangement joins TRBV20-1 to TRBJ1-5; 7 bases align to TRBD1. The J segment lost 4 bases and the V segment lost 1 base, leaving 7 bases of the junction unmatched. The CDR3 spans 15 residues. From germline, CDR1 is DFQATT and CDR2 SNEGSKA (reference sequence). CDR3 nucleotide sequence: TGCAGTGCTAGAGCGGGCAGGGGGGCAAATCAGCCCCAGCATTTT. This codes for CSARAGRGANQPQHF.

There are many counts of this clonotype. The CDR3 bases are TGCAGTGCTAGGGAGACAGGGATCTACGAGCAGTACTTC. Translation gives CSARETGIYEQYF. The chain employs TRBV20-1 and TRBJ2-7; 7 nucleotides agree with TRBD1. The V segment lost 3 bases and the J segment 3 bases; nucleotides outside the gene matches: 5. The germline gives CDR1 DFQATT, CDR2 SNEGSKA (reference sequence). The CDR3 extends over 13 amino acids.

This clonotype has at least ten counts. The rearrangement links TRBV6-6 to TRBJ1-1; 10 positions match TRBD1. CDR1 and CDR2 from the germline V gene are MNHNY and SVGAGI (reference sequence). This CDR3 is 18 amino acids long. Trimming cost V 6 bases and J 1 base; bases outside gene matches: 14. The CDR3 reads CASRDSLTGGRGNTEAFF. CDR3 nucleotide sequence: TGTGCCAGCAGAGATTCCCTGACAGGGGGCAGGGGGAACACTGAAGCTTTCTTT.

At least ten counts were recorded for this clonotype. V is TRBV7-6 and J is TRBJ1-5; 8 positions match TRBD1. The germline V gene encodes CDR1 SGHVS and CDR2 FNYEAQ. V lost 5 bases to trimming and J lost 6 bases; unmatched junction nucleotides: 6. The CDR3 totals 14 residues. In DNA form, the CDR3 reads TGTGCCAGCAGCCCAGGACAGGGCACTCAGCCCCAGCATTTT. It translates to CASSPGQGTQPQHF. Variable domain in full (rest from reference TRBV7-6 and TRBJ1-5): GAGVSQSPRYKVTKRGQDVALRCDPISGHVSLYWYRQALGQGPEFLTYFNYEAQQDKSGLPNDRFSAERPEGSISTLTIQRTEQRDSAMYRCASSPGQGTQPQHFGDGTRLSIL.

This clonotype was seen many times. The chain combines TRBV7-6 with TRBJ1-1; tentative D call: TRBD1 (6 bases). The CDR3 runs to 14 residues. V lost 5 bases and J lost 2, with 12 bases in between. Germline CDR1 is SGHVS and CDR2 is FNYEAQ. This CDR3 reads CASSQEQGNTEAFF. For the CDR3, the DNA is TGTGCCAGCAGCCAGGAACAGGGTAACACTGAAGCTTTCTTT.